Listed below are T cell receptor beta chains from one sample, sequenced in a study of graft-versus-host responses after intestinal transplantation. What these receptors recognize is not known. The repertoire was sequenced with immunoSEQ multiplex PCR; TCRdb's copy has only in-frame clones and lacks some. This sample has 90,000 to 95,000 clones, with over 75% found just once. The specimen comprised unstimulated CD8+ T cells sorted from spleen or lymph node cells, sampled before intestinal transplant. All receptors derive from a human donor who received an intestinal transplant. Each CDR3 is given with its conserved first and last residue. D genes are given only for firm matches. Rows may omit the clone size; those that give it use once, few, many or a size class.

V gene	D gene	J gene	clone size	CDR3 DNA	CDR3 protein
TRBV15	NA	TRBJ2-7	NA	TGTGCCACCAGCGTCAAGGCCGGGGGTCCCTACGAGCAGTACTTC	CATSVKAGGPYEQYF
TRBV12-5	TRBD1	TRBJ2-3	NA	TGTGCTAGTGGTCGAGCGGGACAGGGTATCGATACGCAGTATTTT	CASGRAGQGIDTQYF
TRBV7-9	TRBD2	TRBJ2-2	once	TGTGCCAGCAGCTTAACTAGCGGGAGGGCCGCCGGGGAGCTGTTTTTT	CASSLTSGRAAGELFF
TRBV28	NA	TRBJ2-2	NA	TGTGCCAGCAGTTTACACCCTCTTACAGGGCCCGGGGAGCTGTTTTTT	CASSLHPLTGPGELFF
TRBV7-8	TRBD1	TRBJ2-5	NA	TGTGCCAGCAGCGTCGGGACAGGGGGCGTGGAGACCCAGTACTTC	CASSVGTGGVETQYF
TRBV18	NA	TRBJ1-1	NA	TGTGCCAGCTCACCACCCAGAGGTGGCAAATCTGAAGCTTTCTTT	CASSPPRGGKSEAFF
TRBV19	TRBD2	TRBJ2-1	NA	TGTGCCAGTAGTGCGGGACTAAGGAATGAGCAGTTCTTC	CASSAGLRNEQFF
TRBV7-9	NA	TRBJ1-1	NA	TGTGCCAGCAGCCCGGTCCTACAGGCGGACACTGAAGCTTTCTTT	CASSPVLQADTEAFF
TRBV4-1	TRBD2	TRBJ2-1	NA	TGCGCCAGCAGCCAACTAGCGGGGGTCTACAATGAGCAGTTCTTC	CASSQLAGVYNEQFF
TRBV15	TRBD2	TRBJ2-7	NA	TGTGCCACCAGCAGAGAAGCGGGGGGCTCCTACGAGCAGTACTTC	CATSREAGGSYEQYF
TRBV2	TRBD2	TRBJ2-1	NA	TGTGCCAGCAGTGAGGGCCAGCGGGGGTTAGGGGAGCAGTTCTTC	CASSEGQRGLGEQFF
TRBV4-1	NA	TRBJ1-2	NA	TGCGCCAGCAGCCAAGGGGTCGCGGGGTATGGCTACACCTTC	CASSQGVAGYGYTF
TRBV4-1	TRBD2	TRBJ2-7	NA	TGCGCCAGCAGCCAAAGGGGACTAGCGGGAGCCGAGCAGTACTTC	CASSQRGLAGAEQYF
TRBV5-1	NA	TRBJ2-2	NA	TGCGCCAGCAGCTTGGCCGGTGGGTCGGGAGTCACCGGGGAGCTGTTTTTT	CASSLAGGSGVTGELFF
TRBV5-6	TRBD1	TRBJ1-2	NA	TGTGCCAGCAGAGTGACGGGACAGGGAAGAGGTGGCTACACCTTC	CASRVTGQGRGGYTF
TRBV4-1	NA	TRBJ2-3	once	TGCGCCAGCAGCCAAGAGGATGGGGGGACCACAGATACGCAGTATTTT	CASSQEDGGTTDTQYF
TRBV5-5	TRBD1	TRBJ1-2	NA	TGTGCCAGCAGCTTGGTGGGGACAGGGGCAGGTACCTATGGCTACACCTTC	CASSLVGTGAGTYGYTF
TRBV15	NA	TRBJ2-7	NA	TGTGCCACCCCAGGGAGGGGGGGATACTACGAGCAGTACTTC	CATPGRGGYYEQYF
TRBV4-1	NA	TRBJ1-1	medium-sized	TGCGCCAGCAGCCAAGATGGTCAGGGTTACACTGAAGCTTTCTTT	CASSQDGQGYTEAFF
TRBV6-1	TRBD2	TRBJ2-7	NA	TGTGCCAGCAGTGTTCGCGGGAGGTCCTACGAGCAGTACTTC	CASSVRGRSYEQYF
TRBV11-2	NA	TRBJ2-7	NA	TGTGCCAGCAGCTTAGGCGGGGGAGGACAGGGCCACGAGCAGTACTTC	CASSLGGGGQGHEQYF
TRBV4-1	TRBD2	TRBJ2-3	NA	TGCGCCAGCAGCCAGGGGGGACTAGGGCGCACAGATACGCAGTATTTT	CASSQGGLGRTDTQYF
TRBV29-1	NA	TRBJ1-2	NA	TGCAGCGTTGAAGCAGGTGGCTATGGCTACACCTTC	CSVEAGGYGYTF
TRBV27	NA	TRBJ1-1	NA	TGTGCCAGCAGAACCCCTTTACAGGGCCCCAACACTGAAGCTTTCTTT	CASRTPLQGPNTEAFF
TRBV6-1	NA	TRBJ1-3	NA	TGTGCCAGCAGTGAAGCGGGAGGGGGAGGCAACACCATATATTTT	CASSEAGGGGNTIYF
TRBV29-1	NA	TRBJ2-5	NA	TGCAGCGTTGAAAGGCGGGCCCAGGACCAAGAGACCCAGTACTTC	CSVERRAQDQETQYF
TRBV30	NA	TRBJ2-5	NA	TGTGCCTGGAGTTATGGTGGCGGTCAGACCCAGTACTTC	CAWSYGGGQTQYF
TRBV11-2	TRBD2	TRBJ2-1	NA	TGTGCCAGCAGCCCAATCCCTAGCGGCAATGAGCAGTTCTTC	CASSPIPSGNEQFF
TRBV7-2	NA	TRBJ1-6	once	TGTGCCAGCACCGACTTTCAGGGGCCTCGCGGAAATTCACCCCTCCACTTT	CASTDFQGPRGNSPLHF
TRBV5-1	NA	TRBJ2-7	NA	TGCGCCAGCAGCTTGGGCGGGGACCCCTACGAGCAGTACTTC	CASSLGGDPYEQYF
TRBV7-2	TRBD1	TRBJ1-1	NA	TGTGCCAGCAGCTTTACGACAGGGGTTTGGACTGAAGCTTTCTTT	CASSFTTGVWTEAFF
TRBV27	NA	TRBJ2-7	NA	TGTGCCAGCAGTTTGGGTACAGGGCCCTACGAGCAGTACTTC	CASSLGTGPYEQYF
TRBV7-6	TRBD2	TRBJ2-3	once	TGTGCCAGCAGCTTGAGCGGGGGCACAGATACGCAGTATTTT	CASSLSGGTDTQYF
TRBV10-3	NA	TRBJ2-7	NA	TGTGCCATCAGTGAGTCGAGGCCAGAACTCTTATACGAGCAGTACTTC	CAISESRPELLYEQYF
TRBV25-1	TRBD2	TRBJ2-1	NA	TGTGCCAGCAGCGGACTAGCGGGAGGGAATGAGCAGTTCTTC	CASSGLAGGNEQFF
TRBV4-1	TRBD1	TRBJ1-6	NA	TGCGCCAGCAGCCAGTTGACAGGGAGGTCAAACTCACCCCTCCACTTT	CASSQLTGRSNSPLHF
TRBV4-1	TRBD2	TRBJ2-7	NA	TGCGCCAGCAGCCAAGAAGGTTCCAAATGGGGACTAGCGGCCCAACCCTCCTACGGGCAGTACTTC	CASSQEGSKWGLAAQPSYGQYF
TRBV5-6	TRBD1	TRBJ2-7	NA	TGTGCCAGCAGCTTGGTGGGACAGGGGGCCTCGAGCTCCTACGAGCAGTACTTC	CASSLVGQGASSSYEQYF
TRBV15	TRBD2	TRBJ2-3	NA	TGTGCCACCAGCAGAGATCGGACTAGCGGGGGGACCGTAGATACGCAGTATTTT	CATSRDRTSGGTVDTQYF
TRBV4-1	TRBD2	TRBJ2-7	NA	TGCGCCAGCAGCCAAACTAGCGGGCCCTCCTACGAGCAGTACTTC	CASSQTSGPSYEQYF
TRBV15	NA	TRBJ2-5	NA	TGTGCCACCAGCACAGGGGTAGAGACCCAGTACTTC	CATSTGVETQYF
TRBV19	TRBD2	TRBJ2-1	once	TGTGCCAGTAGTCTAGCGGGAGCTTACAATGAGCAGTTCTTC	CASSLAGAYNEQFF
TRBV9	NA	TRBJ2-3	NA	TGTGCCAGCAGCGTCGGGACAGATACGCAGTATTTT	CASSVGTDTQYF
TRBV5-1	TRBD1	TRBJ1-2	NA	TGCGCCAGCAGCTCCGGACAGGGGGCATATGGCTACACCTTC	CASSSGQGAYGYTF
TRBV6-5	NA	TRBJ2-5	NA	TGTGCCAGCAGTTACTCGTTGTCGTACCAAGAGACCCAGTACTTC	CASSYSLSYQETQYF
TRBV11-2	TRBD2	TRBJ2-7	once	TGTGCCAGCAGCCAGTTGGAAGCGGGGGGCGGACTCTACGAGCAGTACTTC	CASSQLEAGGGLYEQYF
TRBV7-9	TRBD2	TRBJ2-3	NA	TGTGCCAGCAGCCCCCCAGCGGGGGCCGACACAGATACGCAGTATTTT	CASSPPAGADTDTQYF
TRBV27	NA	TRBJ2-1	NA	TGTGCCAGCCGGATAACGACTAGAGGACATGAGCAGTTCTTC	CASRITTRGHEQFF
TRBV5-6	NA	TRBJ2-7	NA	TGTGCCAGCAGCTTGGCCGCGGCTTCGGGACATCCCTACGAGCAGTACTTC	CASSLAAASGHPYEQYF